This T cell receptor (beta chain) was identified in a study of CXCR3-negative and CXCR3-positive naive CD8 T cells. In the case of this clonotype: Its antigen is as yet unknown.

Notes on the study in general: Compared with CXCR3-negative naive cells, CXCR3-positive naive cells showed more hydrophobic TRB CDR3s.

The germline V gene encodes CDR1 SEHNR and CDR2 FQNEAQ (reference sequence). The CDR3 runs to 15 residues. Each TRB cDNA library was prepared by 5' RACE (with UMI labels). TCRdb derives one entry per CDR3 protein from the 5' RACE reads, leaving out DNA. The sample holds 75,000 to 100,000 distinct CDR3 sequences. The sequenced sample was naive CXCR3+ CD8+ T cells from blood. The subset was: CD45RO-CCR7+CD27+CD95- naive CD8+ T cells expressing CXCR3 (TNR3+). This receptor was obtained from a human donor in good health. Some clones in this sample may be carry-over from other donors' samples. The genes are TRBV7-9 and TRBJ1-6; there is no DNA to check the TCRdb D call of TRBD1. Here the CDR3 reads CASSLDRDYNSPLHF.